The 19 T cell receptor beta chains below were found in one sample sequenced in a study of immune reconstitution after stem cell transplant in scleroderma. TCRdb redid the calling of the RT-PCR reads with MiXCR, one entry per CDR3 protein. The repertoire consists of about 5,600 distinct CDR3 sequences, with 8% occurring once and the leading ten covering about 9.4%. This sample was gathered before or after autologous hematopoietic stem cell transplantation (not recorded which). These receptors originate from a male donor with systemic sclerosis.

This clonotype is classed as medium-sized. The chain couples TRBV29-1 to TRBJ2-7; D gene unclear. The CDR3 sequence is 13 residues long. Germline V gene data show CDR1 as SQVTM and CDR2 as ANQGSEA. With 0 bases removed from V and 3 bases from J, the gap between germline ends came to 9 bases. The CDR3 DNA reads TGCAGCGTTGAAGAGGGTCCAGGCTACGAGCAGTACTTC. Protein product: CSVEEGPGYEQYF.

The chain employs TRBV20-1 and TRBJ1-5; D possibly corresponds to TRBD1 (6 bases). The V and J ends lost 6 bases and 8 bases respectively, with 26 bases between them. Germline lookup yields CDR1 DFQATT and CDR2 SNEGSKA (reference sequence). The CDR3 spans 16 residues. CDR3 coding DNA: TGCAGTGCCGTCCTGGTGGGGGCGAGACGTAGGAAGCCCCAGCATTTT. Translating it yields CSAVLVGARRRKPQHF.

In this sample, this clonotype turned up a few times. This rearrangement joins TRBV7-8 to TRBJ1-5; D is possibly TRBD1 (6 bases). CDR3 length: 15 residues. V lost 4 bases, J lost 3 bases, and 13 bases lay in between. CDR1 is SGHVS and CDR2 is FQNEAQ in the germline V gene. The CDR3 DNA reads as TGTGCCAGCAGCTCCTCTCGGGGACACAATCAGCCCCAGCATTTT. This gives the protein CASSSSRGHNQPQHF.

The chain recombines TRBV20-1 with TRBJ2-3; perhaps TRBD2 as D (6 bases). This CDR3 is built from 14 residues. V shed 3 bases and J shed 4 bases, with 14 bases lying between them. The germline gives CDR1 DFQATT, CDR2 SNEGSKA (reference sequence). The CDR3 reads CSASSAGHADTQYF. Written as DNA, the CDR3 is TGCAGTGCTAGTTCCGCGGGGCACGCAGATACGCAGTATTTT.

This chain connects TRBV19 to TRBJ2-1, with 10 bases that match TRBD2. The V and J ends lost 5 bases and 4 bases, in that order; junction bases with no gene match: 5. This CDR3 has 15 residues. In germline, CDR1 is LNHDA, CDR2 SQIVND (reference sequence). The CDR3 DNA is TGTGCCAGTAGTCCCCTAGCGGGAGTATACAATGAGCAGTTCTTC. Protein sequence: CASSPLAGVYNEQFF.

In its sample, this clonotype is medium-sized (0.01 to 0.1%). The limits of the CDR3 on the DNA are not certain, so only TCRdb's listed CDR3 is given. The CDR3 sequence is CISVSEARATEREDTQYF. The chain has TRBV7-5 and TRBJ2-3; the table's D call, TRBD2, was not checked against the DNA. TRBV7-5 is a documented pseudogene. Termini included, the CDR3 measures 18 amino acids.

This clonotype was observed a handful of times. The chain couples TRBV29-1 to TRBJ2-3; possibly TRBD2 for D (5 bases). Between the trimmed V and J ends, which lost 2 bases and 3 bases, there was a span of 6 bases. The CDR3 is made up of 12 amino acids. The germline CDR1 and CDR2 sequences are SQVTM and ANQGSEA. CDR3 sequence reads: CSVESGTDTQYF. The DNA for the CDR3 is TGCAGCGTTGAATCGGGGACAGATACGCAGTATTTT.

This clonotype occurred a few times. This chain connects TRBV20-1 to TRBJ1-5, with 8 bases lining up with TRBD1. J was trimmed by 6 bases and V by 3 bases; bases with no gene match: 10. The CDR3 covers 15 residues. CDR1 DFQATT and CDR2 SNEGSKA come from the germline V gene (reference sequence). The CDR3 spells CSARSRGQGTQPQHF. CDR3 nucleotides: TGCAGTGCTAGGTCTCGCGGACAGGGTACTCAGCCCCAGCATTTT.

This clonotype is labeled as medium-sized. At one boundary the junction diverges from the germline segment, which might be a read error. The rearrangement joins TRBV15 to TRBJ1-4; no clear D. The germline CDR1 and CDR2 sequences are LNHNV and YYDKDF (reference sequence). The CDR3 covers 12 residues. The CDR3 sequence is CATSLRNGKLFF. CDR3 nucleotides: TGTGCCACCAGCTTAAGAAATGGAAAACTGTTTTTT.

In this sample, this clonotype turned up a few times. The J gene is TRBJ2-7, the V gene TRBV3-1; the D is unclear. The CDR3 totals 15 residues. The V gene's germline CDR1 is LGHDT and CDR2 YNNKEL (reference sequence). Trimming removed 0 bases from V and 3 bases from J, with 12 bases in between. CDR3 DNA: TGTGCCAGCAGCCAAGATCTAACCCTACTCTACGAGCAGTACTTC. Translation: CASSQDLTLLYEQYF.

In its sample, this clonotype is medium-sized. One junction end disagrees with the germline gene, perhaps due to a read error. J is TRBJ2-7 and V is TRBV6-6; D not certain. CDR1 is MNHNY, CDR2 SVGAGI, per germline (reference sequence). This CDR3 comprises 17 residues. CDR3 nucleotides: TGTGCCAGCAGTTACGACATCCAGGTTGGGATCTCCTACGAGCAGTACTTT. This translates into CASSYDIQVGISYEQYF.

By sample share, this clonotype is medium-sized. This rearrangement joins TRBV4-1 to TRBJ2-1, with 11 bases that match TRBD2. The CDR3 extends over 16 amino acids. CDR1 and CDR2 from the germline V gene are MGHRA and YSYEKL. J lost 6 bases, V lost 1 base, and 5 bases had no gene match. CDR3 amino acids: CASSQAGTSGPNEQFF. CDR3 bases: TGCGCCAGCAGCCAAGCCGGGACTAGCGGACCCAATGAGCAGTTCTTC.

This chain connects TRBV7-9 to TRBJ2-1, with D perhaps TRBD2 (6 bases). The V end was cut by 4 bases, the J end by 7 bases, with 17 bases between. This CDR3 region has 15 residues. Germline V lookup: CDR1 SEHNR, CDR2 FQNEAQ (reference sequence). CDR3 in DNA: TGTGCCAGCAGCTCCTCTAGCGACCCTCGGAATGAGCAGTTCTTC. Protein sequence: CASSSSSDPRNEQFF.

This clonotype is medium-sized (0.01 to 0.1%). The chain carries TRBV20-1 and TRBJ1-3; no clear D gene. CDR1 and CDR2 from the germline V gene are DFQATT and SNEGSKA (reference sequence). With 6 bases removed from V and 4 bases from J, the gap between germline ends came to 10 bases. CDR3 length: 12 amino acids. CDR3 residues: CSASLTGNTIYF. The CDR3 DNA reads as TGCAGTGCGTCACTCACGGGAAACACCATATATTTT.

This clonotype is categorized as medium-sized. The rearrangement links TRBV29-1 to TRBJ2-7; D call uncertain. The CDR3 has 11 residues. V was cut by 3 bases and J by 1 base, with 4 bases left in between. Per the germline V gene, CDR1 is SQVTM and CDR2 is ANQGSEA. The CDR3, as DNA: TGCAGCGTTGAGGTTTCCTACGAGCAGTACTTC. Translating gives CSVEVSYEQYF.

A few counts support this clonotype. This chain uses TRBV18 with TRBJ1-5, with D possibly being TRBD1 (6 bases). The CDR3 is 14 residues long. The V end lost 6 bases, the J end lost 4 bases, and 13 bases lay between the germline ends. CDR1 and CDR2 (germline): KGHSH, LQKENI. The CDR3 protein is CASSGASKNQPQHF. The CDR3 coding sequence is TGTGCCAGCTCGGGGGCCTCAAAAAATCAGCCCCAGCATTTT.

This clonotype is categorized as medium-sized (0.01 to 0.1%). This chain links TRBV4-1 with TRBJ1-5, with D unresolved. Germline V gene data show CDR1 as MGHRA and CDR2 as YSYEKL. This CDR3 has 14 residues. V lost 0 bases to trimming and J lost 4 bases, with 7 bases between them. The CDR3 coding sequence is TGCGCCAGCAGCCAAGACATGGTTAATCAGCCCCAGCATTTT. Translating gives CASSQDMVNQPQHF.

The chain couples TRBV7-2 to TRBJ1-1; D is perhaps TRBD1 (5 bases). V dropped 6 bases and J dropped 1 base, with 9 bases sitting between them. Germline V gene data show CDR1 as SGHTA and CDR2 as FQGNSA. The CDR3 runs to 13 residues. The CDR3 DNA is TGTGCCAGCAGAACGGGGCCGAACACTGAAGCTTTCTTT. Protein sequence: CASRTGPNTEAFF.

The genes are TRBV12-3 or TRBV12-4 and TRBJ2-5; 10 bases are shared with TRBD1. The CDR3 length is 14 residues. Trimming cost V 5 bases and J 7 bases; bases outside gene matches: 7. The CDR3 bases are TGTGCCAGCAGTCCAGGACAGGGGGGAGGGACCCAGTACTTC. Encoded protein: CASSPGQGGGTQYF.